These T cell receptor beta chains were read from a single sample in a study of shared clonotypes between healthy human individuals. Measured with immunoSEQ multiplex PCR; TCRdb has only the in-frame clones, and not every one. This sample has about 2 million clones, with 90% to 95% found just once. Sequencing was done on a sample of naive CD4+ T cells sorted from blood. Every receptor here comes from a man aged 18 to 29 in good health. CDR3s include the opening cysteine and the closing phenylalanine or tryptophan. Fields, in order: D gene, V gene, clone size, J gene, CDR3 DNA, CDR3 protein. A D gene is named only where the DNA matches it firmly. The size of a clone is reported for some rows only, either as once, few or many, or as a class for expanded clones.

>TRBD2|TRBV27|-|TRBJ2-2
TGTGCCAGCAAGACTAGCGGGGGGACGATAAACACCGGGGAGCTGTTTTTT
CASKTSGGTINTGELFF
>-|TRBV7-9|once|TRBJ2-1
TGTGCCAGCAGCTTAGCAGTCGACCTATCTGAGTTCTTC
CASSLAVDLSEFF
>TRBD1|TRBV2|-|TRBJ1-1
TGTGCCAGCAGTCGACAGGGGATGAACACTGAAGCTTTCTTT
CASSRQGMNTEAFF
>-|TRBV21-1|-|TRBJ1-5
TGTGCCAGCAGCACGCCCGGGACAGCCAGTTTAGGAGGTCAGCCCCAGCATTTT
CASSTPGTASLGGQPQHF
>-|TRBV11-2|-|TRBJ2-5
TGTGCCAGCAGCTTGGATAGGTTCTCCGAGACCCAGTACTTC
CASSLDRFSETQYF
>-|TRBV18|-|TRBJ2-5
TGTGCCAGCTCACCAGGACAGCCACAAGAGACCCAGTACTTC
CASSPGQPQETQYF
>-|TRBV19|-|TRBJ1-2
TGTGCCAGTAGTATAGAGGCGGGTTATGGCTACACCTTC
CASSIEAGYGYTF
>-|TRBV2|-|TRBJ2-2
TGTGCCAGCTCGAACGGGGAGCTGTTTTTT
CASSNGELFF
>-|TRBV6-5|-|TRBJ2-3
TGTGCCATCAGTGACCTTCGCACAGATACGCAGTATTTT
CAISDLRTDTQYF
>-|TRBV10-3|-|TRBJ2-3
TGTGCCATCAGTGAGTCGCAGGGAGTGGGCACAGATACGCAGTATTTT
CAISESQGVGTDTQYF
>TRBD2|TRBV11-3|-|TRBJ2-5
TGTGCCAGCAGCTCGGGAGGGAGGTCGGAGACCCAGTACTTC
CASSSGGRSETQYF
>TRBD1|TRBV11-2|-|TRBJ2-6
TGTGCCAGCAGCTTCCTCTCCGGACAGGGGGCTGGGGCCAACGTCCTGACTTTC
CASSFLSGQGAGANVLTF
>TRBD1|TRBV18|-|TRBJ1-6
TGTGCCAGCTCACAGGGACAGAATAATTCACCCCTCCACTTT
CASSQGQNNSPLHF
>TRBD1|TRBV19|-|TRBJ1-5
TGTGCCAGTAGTGCCGACAGGGGTCAGCCCCAGCATTTT
CASSADRGQPQHF
>TRBD1|TRBV4-1|once|TRBJ2-7
TGCGCCAGCAGCCAAGGAAGGGGGACAGGCGCCTACGAGCAGTACTTC
CASSQGRGTGAYEQYF
>-|TRBV7-2|-|TRBJ1-2
TGTGCCAGCAGCCTCGCCGGGGGGGCTCCGTATGGCTACACCTTC
CASSLAGGAPYGYTF
>TRBD2|TRBV5-6|-|TRBJ2-1
TGTGCCAGCAGCCGGACTAGCGGGAGAGCGGAGCAGTTCTTC
CASSRTSGRAEQFF
>TRBD1|TRBV18|-|TRBJ2-1
TGTGCCAGCTCACCAACGGGACAGGGCTCCTACAATGAGCAGTTCTTC
CASSPTGQGSYNEQFF
>-|TRBV18|-|TRBJ1-1
TGTGCCAGCTCACGGAACCAAATGAACACTGAAGCTTTCTTT
CASSRNQMNTEAFF
>TRBD1|TRBV28|-|TRBJ1-2
TGTGCCAGCAGGCCACAGGGGGAAAACTATGGCTACACCTTC
CASRPQGENYGYTF
>-|TRBV27|-|TRBJ2-7
TGTGCCAGCAGATTTAAGCAGGGATTGGGCTCCTACGAGCAGTACTTC
CASRFKQGLGSYEQYF
>-|TRBV5-6|-|TRBJ1-2
TGTGCCAGCAGCTTGGTTACAGTTATTAACTATGGCTACACCTTC
CASSLVTVINYGYTF
>-|TRBV30|-|TRBJ1-5
TGTGCCTGGAGTTTAGGGGGTGCGGGTCAGCCCCAGCATTTT
CAWSLGGAGQPQHF
>-|TRBV2|few|TRBJ1-2
TGTGCCAGCAGTGAACAGTATGGCTACACCTTC
CASSEQYGYTF
>-|TRBV4-1|-|TRBJ2-7
TGCGCCAGCAGCCGATTAGCGGTTTTTAGCTCCTACGAGCAGTACTTC
CASSRLAVFSSYEQYF
>TRBD2|TRBV5-1|-|TRBJ2-5
TGCGCCAGCTCCACTAGCGGGGGGTACCAAGAGACCCAGTACTTC
CASSTSGGYQETQYF
>-|TRBV28|-|TRBJ2-3
TGTGCCAGCAACGGGGATACGCAGTATTTT
CASNGDTQYF
>TRBD1|TRBV7-9|few|TRBJ1-5
TGTGCCAGCAGCTTAGGGGACAGCACCAATCAGCCCCAGCATTTT
CASSLGDSTNQPQHF
>TRBD2|TRBV19|-|TRBJ2-2
TGTGCCAGTAGCCTCTCTAGCGGGAGGCCCGGGGAGCTGTTTTTT
CASSLSSGRPGELFF
>TRBD2|TRBV7-9|-|TRBJ2-7
TGTGCCAGCAGCTCCCGACTAGCGGGCCACTTAACCTACGAGCAGTACTTC
CASSSRLAGHLTYEQYF
>TRBD1|TRBV5-6|-|TRBJ2-3
TGTGCCAGCAGCACGGGACAGACGGGCAGTGGAGGGTATTTT
CASSTGQTGSGGYF
>-|TRBV10-2|-|TRBJ2-5
TGCGCCAGCAGTGGACAGTTACAAGAGACCCAGTACTTC
CASSGQLQETQYF
>TRBD2|TRBV4-1|-|TRBJ2-5
TGCGCCAGCAGCCAAGTTGGGAGGCAGCGGGAGGGAGAGACCCAGTACTTC
CASSQVGRQREGETQYF
>-|TRBV29-1|-|TRBJ2-3
TGCAGCGTTGAAGATCTTCGGCGTAGTCCAGATACGCAGTATTTT
CSVEDLRRSPDTQYF
>-|TRBV5-1|-|TRBJ1-1
TGCGCCAGCAGCCTTGACGAGGGTATCGGAACTGAAGCTTTCTTT
CASSLDEGIGTEAFF
>-|TRBV6-5|few|TRBJ2-7
TGTGCCAGCAGTTCCGGGTCACGGAACGAGCAGTACTTC
CASSSGSRNEQYF
>-|TRBV5-1|-|TRBJ1-5
TGCGCCAGCAGCCTGGGGGAGGGCCAGCCCCAGCATTTT
CASSLGEGQPQHF
>-|TRBV2|once|TRBJ1-4
TGTGCCACCCAAACATCGGGTTCTCCTAATGAAAAACTGTTTTTT
CATQTSGSPNEKLFF
>TRBD1|TRBV5-1|-|TRBJ2-4
TGCGCCAGCAGCTTGACCCCGGGACAGGGTCCAGCCAAAAACATTCAGTACTTC
CASSLTPGQGPAKNIQYF
>-|TRBV29-1|-|TRBJ2-5
TGCAGCGTTGTAGTGGGAGGAGAGACCCAGTACTTC
CSVVVGGETQYF
>TRBD1|TRBV5-6|-|TRBJ1-6
TGTGCCAGCAGCCTTGACAGGGTTGGATCACCCCTCCACTTT
CASSLDRVGSPLHF
>-|TRBV5-1|-|TRBJ2-7
TGCGCCAGCAGCGGCGACAGCTCCTACGAGCAGTACTTC
CASSGDSSYEQYF
>-|TRBV6-1|-|TRBJ2-7
TGTGCCAGCAGTGCAGATCTCCCCTACGAGCAGTACTTC
CASSADLPYEQYF
>-|TRBV7-6|-|TRBJ2-2
TGTGCCAGCAGCCATCAGAGTCGACTAACGAACACCGGGGAGCTGTTTTTT
CASSHQSRLTNTGELFF
>TRBD1|TRBV13|-|TRBJ1-2
TGTGCCAGCAGCGCCTGGGGACAGGGGGCGTATGGCTACACCTTC
CASSAWGQGAYGYTF
>TRBD1|TRBV12-5|-|TRBJ1-5
TGTGCTAGTGGTTTCTCCGCCGGGACAGGGGGGAATCAGCCCCAGCATTTT
CASGFSAGTGGNQPQHF
>TRBD1|TRBV10-3|-|TRBJ2-1
TGTGCCATCAGTGAAGGGACAGGGGGCAAGGATGAGCAGTTCTTC
CAISEGTGGKDEQFF
>TRBD1|TRBV5-1|-|TRBJ2-4
TGCGCCAGCAGCTTGGCGGGCAGGGGGAACATTCAGTACTTC
CASSLAGRGNIQYF
>-|TRBV5-4|once|TRBJ1-3
TGTGCCAGCAGCGTCGACCCTCCCGGAAACACCATATATTTT
CASSVDPPGNTIYF
>-|TRBV5-4|-|TRBJ2-1
TGTGCCAGCAGCCCCGAACCCATACTCTACAATGAGCAGTTCTTC
CASSPEPILYNEQFF
>-|TRBV19|few|TRBJ1-1
TGTGCCAGTAGAACCGCCGGGCCGGTGAACACTGAAGCTTTCTTT
CASRTAGPVNTEAFF
>-|TRBV2|-|TRBJ1-2
TGTGCCAGCAGTGAGCATGAAGGGAACTATGGCTACACCTTC
CASSEHEGNYGYTF
>-|TRBV30|-|TRBJ1-5
TGTGCCTGGAGTGTAACCCTAGGGCAGCCCCAGCATTTT
CAWSVTLGQPQHF
>-|TRBV5-4|once|TRBJ1-2
TGTGCCAGCAGCTTGGCGTGGGGAAACTATGGCTACACCTTC
CASSLAWGNYGYTF